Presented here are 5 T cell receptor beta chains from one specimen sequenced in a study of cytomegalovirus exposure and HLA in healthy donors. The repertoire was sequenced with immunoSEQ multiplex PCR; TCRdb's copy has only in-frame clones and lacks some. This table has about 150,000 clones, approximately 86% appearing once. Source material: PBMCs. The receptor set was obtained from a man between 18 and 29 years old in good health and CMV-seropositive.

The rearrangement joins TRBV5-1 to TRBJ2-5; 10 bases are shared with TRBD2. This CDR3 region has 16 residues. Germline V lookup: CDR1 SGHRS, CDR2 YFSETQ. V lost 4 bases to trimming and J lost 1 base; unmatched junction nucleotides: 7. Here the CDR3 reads CASSRGSGGLQETQYF. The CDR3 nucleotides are TGCGCCAGCAGCAGGGGTAGCGGGGGGCTCCAAGAGACCCAGTACTTC.

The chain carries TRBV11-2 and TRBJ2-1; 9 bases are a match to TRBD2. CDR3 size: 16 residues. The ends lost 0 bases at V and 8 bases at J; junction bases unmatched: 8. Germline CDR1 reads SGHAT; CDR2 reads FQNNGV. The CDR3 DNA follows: TGTGCCAGCAGCTTAGAAGGGGTTAGCGGGAGTCATGAGCAGTTCTTC. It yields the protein CASSLEGVSGSHEQFF.

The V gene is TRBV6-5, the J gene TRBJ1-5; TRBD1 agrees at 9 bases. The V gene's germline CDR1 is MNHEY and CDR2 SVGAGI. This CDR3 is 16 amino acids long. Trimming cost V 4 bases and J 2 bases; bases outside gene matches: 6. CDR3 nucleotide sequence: TGTGCCAGCAGTTCCGAGGGACAGGGAGGCAATCAGCCCCAGCATTTT. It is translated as CASSSEGQGGNQPQHF.

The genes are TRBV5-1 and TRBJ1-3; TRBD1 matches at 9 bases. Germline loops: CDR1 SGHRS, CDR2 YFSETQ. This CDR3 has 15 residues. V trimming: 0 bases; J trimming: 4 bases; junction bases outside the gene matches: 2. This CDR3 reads CASSLAGTGGNTIYF. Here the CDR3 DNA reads TGCGCCAGCAGCTTGGCCGGGACAGGGGGAAACACCATATATTTT. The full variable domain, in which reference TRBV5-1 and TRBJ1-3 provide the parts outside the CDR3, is KAGVTQTPRYLIKTRGQQVTLSCSPISGHRSVSWYQQTPGQGLQFLFEYFSETQRNKGNFPGRFSGRQFSNSRSEMNVSTLELGDSALYLCASSLAGTGGNTIYFGEGSWLTVV.

CDR3 sequence reads: CASSEAVGRTNEKLFF. CDR3 sequence (DNA): TGTGCCAGCAGTGAAGCTGTGGGGCGGACTAATGAAAAACTGTTTTTT. V is TRBV6-1 and J is TRBJ1-4, with D possibly being TRBD1 (5 bases). Germline V gene sequence: CDR1 MNHNS, CDR2 SASEGT. The CDR3 spans 16 residues. V lost 0 bases and J 2 bases, leaving 10 bases between the germline ends.